This T cell receptor beta chain was captured by sequencing in a study of T-cell memory formation after mild COVID-19. TCRdb re-derived calls from the 5' RACE reads in MiXCR, one entry per CDR3 protein. The sample holds about 110,000 distinct CDR3 sequences, about an eighth seen once. The CDR3 contains 15 residues. Trimming cost V 6 bases and J 7 bases; bases outside gene matches: 7. This clonotype was counted only a few times. The antigen remains undetermined. Findings and caveats of the study: Shrinking CD4+ clones were chiefly CM and EM; CD8+ ones were chiefly EMRA.

The receptor was isolated from an adult woman who had mild COVID-19 (a few samples of this study predate the infection). Cell type and time point are not known. The chain links TRBV12-3 or TRBV12-4 to TRBJ2-1; TRBD2 agrees at 12 bases. The sequencing sample was made of PBMCs or a T cell subset sorted from them (not recorded which). In DNA form, the CDR3 reads TGTGCCAGCAGCTCACTAGCGGGGGGTTTGAATGAGCAGTTCTTC. Translation gives CASSSLAGGLNEQFF.